This T cell receptor (beta chain) was sequenced during a study of T cells in Graves' hyperthyroidism and ophthalmopathy. It was RNA transcripts that yielded the amplified TCR beta CDR3 regions. Initially, a first-round RT-PCR of the TCR CDR3 employed the HTBI primer set. Using its own MiXCR run on the multiplex PCR reads, TCRdb lists one record per CDR3 protein. The table records about 590,000 distinct CDR3 sequences, less than 20% of them present only once. The CDR3 totals 13 residues. The germline CDR1 and CDR2 sequences are LNHDA and SQIVND (reference sequence). V shed 0 bases and J shed 3 bases, with 5 bases lying between them.

This chain joins TRBV19 and TRBJ1-1; unclear D gene. The sequencing input was blood. The receptor's source is a young woman with Graves' hyperthyroidism. CDR3 nucleotides: TGTGCCAGTAGTATAGATCACTACACTGAAGCTTTCTTT. Its protein is CASSIDHYTEAFF.